This TCR beta chain was recorded in a study of OX40 agonist ivuxolimab in advanced cancers. CDR1 and CDR2 from the germline V gene are MNHEY and SMNVEV (reference sequence). The CDR3 has 15 amino acids. The junction had 8 bases not matched to a gene; V was cut back by 5 bases and J by 5 bases. TCRdb's table, derived via immunoSEQ multiplex PCR, lists solely in-frame clones and lacks some. Here the sample spans under 80,000 clones, over 90% being singletons. Sequenced material: CD4+ or CD8+ T cells sorted from blood, taken in a trial of the OX40 agonist ivuxolimab. The J gene is TRBJ2-3, the V gene TRBV27, with 9 bases identical to TRBD2. This receptor was taken from an adult with an advanced solid tumor such as melanoma, head and neck, liver or kidney cancer. DNA of the CDR3: TGTGCCAGCAGTAACAGAGCGGGGGGAGGAGATACGCAGTATTTT. Its translation: CASSNRAGGGDTQYF.